A single TCR beta chain is shown here with its context. Its specificity is unknown. Some 100,000 TCR templates were measured in each sample. Clones were sequenced by immunoSEQ multiplex PCR, and TCRdb holds only the in-frame ones, with some missing. The table has about 100,000 clones, 92% seen once. The V gene lost 4 bases and the J gene lost 2 bases, with 12 bases spanning the gap. Germline CDR1 LNHNV, CDR2 YYDKDF (reference sequence). The CDR3 covers 14 residues. These data come from a study of siplizumab effects on memory and regulatory T cells. The study's findings and limits: The authors could not assign a naive or memory phenotype to roughly 80-97% of proliferating CD4+ or CD8+ clones.

Sequences were obtained from Tregs sorted from blood. The receptor comes from a human donor in good health. The V gene is TRBV15, the J gene TRBJ2-7; D not certain. CDR3 nucleotide sequence: TGTGCCACCAGCAAAGATGCGCCCACCTACGAGCAGTACTTC. This encodes CATSKDAPTYEQYF.